Described below is a single T cell receptor beta chain sequence and its context. Method: immunoSEQ multiplex PCR; TCRdb's copy keeps in-frame clones and lacks some. The sample lists roughly 80,000 clones, approximately 90% occurring once. This record comes from a study of OX40 agonist ivuxolimab in advanced cancers. The ends lost 3 bases at V and 6 bases at J; junction bases unmatched: 8. CDR1 and CDR2 (germline): WSHSY, SAAADI. CDR3 length: 14 amino acids. This specimen was CD4+ or CD8+ T cells sorted from blood, taken in a trial of the OX40 agonist ivuxolimab. The receptor was derived from an adult with an advanced solid tumor such as melanoma, head and neck, liver or kidney cancer. The V and J genes are TRBV10-2 and TRBJ2-7; TRBD2 matches at 7 bases. CDR3 nucleotides: TGCGCCAGCAGTGATGTGGCGGGAGTCTCCGAGCAGTACTTC. Protein product: CASSDVAGVSEQYF.